This T cell receptor beta chain was retrieved from a study of T-cell memory formation after mild COVID-19. Study in general: TCR clusters largely stayed donor specific.

Regarding the study as a whole: Mainly in CM and EM were contracting CD4+ clones; CD8+ were in EMRA. While clones contracting from day 15 to 85 were balanced between CD4 and CD8, later expanders leaned CD4+.

Trimming took 10 bases from V and 2 from J, leaving 15 bases between them. This CDR3 is built from 14 residues. The V gene's germline CDR1 is LNHDA and CDR2 SQIVND (reference sequence). Notes on this clonotype: The antigen is undetermined.

In TCRdb, the 5' RACE reads were re-called with MiXCR into one record per CDR3 protein. Among tens of thousands of distinct CDR3 sequences listed, roughly 7.2% were seen once. V usage is TRBV19 and J usage is TRBJ1-5; the D gene is possibly TRBD1 (5 bases). The TCR comes from an adult who had mild COVID-19 (a few samples of this study predate the infection). Cell type and time point are not known. The sample taken for sequencing was PBMCs or a T cell subset sorted from them (not recorded which). CDR3 bases: TGTGCCACCCTATCAGGGTTCCGCAATCAGCCCCAGCATTTT. Amino acid sequence: CATLSGFRNQPQHF. Full variable domain (missing parts from reference TRBV19 and TRBJ1-5): DGGITQSPKYLFRKEGQNVTLSCEQNLNHDAMYWYRQDPGQGLRLIYYSQIVNDFQKGDIAEGYSVSREKKESFPLTVTSAQKNPTAFYLCATLSGFRNQPQHFGDGTRLSIL.